This T cell receptor beta chain was recorded in a study of T cells in Graves' hyperthyroidism and ophthalmopathy (dated by TCRdb to about 2019). At the level of the whole study: Peripheral blood was collected at initial diagnosis, before any treatment. The approximately 100 discovery patients were randomly split 7:3 into training and test sets. After sampling, hyperthyroidism patients received methimazole starting at 30 mg daily, and ophthalmopathy patients received high-dose intravenous methylprednisolone. In six Graves' hyperthyroidism patients, the study also compared T-cell repertoires from thyroid tissue with T-cell repertoires from blood. To identify distinguishing TCR V-J signatures, a discovery cohort of around 98 patients was used, comprising some 45 with Graves' ophthalmopathy and approximately 57 with stable Graves' hyperthyroidism. The paper reports TCR Vbeta CDR3 sequencing of about 140 peripheral blood samples: around 41 ophthalmopathy, roughly 80 hyperthyroidism and around 17 progressor patients. Prospective prediction of ophthalmopathy was tested in an independent validation cohort consisting of under 20 hyperthyroidism patients and 15 or so patients who later progressed to ophthalmopathy.

The table lists this clonotype with many counts. Its cognate antigen has yet to be identified. Base-call qualities are not available, and no considerably larger clone is one nucleotide away. The CDR3 runs 14 residues from the cysteine to the phenylalanine. Only CDR3 DNA remains: 42 bases, in frame from the first base. Germline trimming: 4 bases from V, 4 bases from J; junction bases outside gene matches: 3. On the study overall, not on this receptor specifically: Most expanded thyroid clonotypes (frequency above 0.001) were also detected in blood, a finding suggesting that blood repertoires may reflect thyroid immune responses. In validation, progression to ophthalmopathy was predicted by the model with 55% to 71% sensitivity and 72.22% specificity, a median of approximately 7.1 months before onset. No statistical method was used to fix the sample size in advance, and group allocation was not hidden from the investigators. A 13 V-J signature model separated ophthalmopathy from stable hyperthyroidism, with about 88% sensitivity and roughly 84% specificity in cross-validation and 80%/75% in testing.

Amplification of TCR beta CDR3 regions was carried out from RNA transcripts. The TCR CDR3 was subjected to a first round of RT-PCR using the HTBI primer set and the Qiagen OneStep RT-PCR kit. The libraries were constructed in a second round of multiplex PCR and then size-selected and purified. Sequencing of the libraries was done on an Illumina HiSeq2000 using paired-end 100 bp reads. The authors' analysis ran thus. SOAPnuke was used to process the raw data, removing reads that contained adapters or uncalled bases, had a mean Phred below 15, or lacked an exact match to the constant primer or identifier. COPE v1.2.5 was used to merge high-quality paired reads, and clonotypes were defined as unique nucleotide sequences. MiTCR v1.1 was used to align clonotypes to the IMGT TRBV, TRBD and TRBJ reference segments. The analysis was restricted to V-J combinations with a frequency above 0.0001, which together covered 99.2% of the repertoires. The TCS score was defined as the ratio of F50 (clonal expansion) to E x V (chaos), calculated using BLOSUM62-based TCRdist between CDR3 peptides within each V-J. Welch's t-statistics and random forest reduced roughly 540 V-J features to 13, which were used in a naive Bayes classifier (R e1071). TCRdb trimmed public reads at Q25 via fastp, called clones via MiXCR and kept in-frame beta chains. Identical CDR3 protein sequences are pooled into one entry, listed with their most common genes and DNA. The V and J calls shown here were made by TCRdb, not taken from the authors' results. This sample has 450,000 to 600,000 distinct CDR3 sequences in its table, and about 15% of those were observed once. In total, the top ten clones hold over 11% of the sample.

Stable Graves' hyperthyroidism was defined as the absence of progression to ophthalmopathy over 18 months of follow-up. The hyperthyroidism patients were between 18 and 65 years old and newly diagnosed, with a disease duration of less than 2 months. Exclusion was applied to patients with uncontrolled infections, other autoimmune diseases, pregnancy or lactation. Diagnoses were based on clinical symptoms, serum thyroxine and TRAb, thyroid ultrasound and orbital computed tomography. PBMCs were separated from 8 to 10 ml of fresh peripheral blood using Ficoll-Paque density gradient centrifugation. Total RNA was extracted with Trizol reagent, and quality was checked on an Agilent 2100 Bioanalyzer.

This receptor chain uses TRBV12-3 or TRBV12-4 and TRBJ2-5; the central 10 bases match TRBD1. Material for sequencing was blood. This sequence was found in a woman between 40 and 55 years old with Graves' hyperthyroidism. The CDR3 corresponds to CASSSGQGVETQYF. The DNA sequence is given as TGTGCCAGCAGTTCTGGACAGGGGGTAGAGACCCAGTACTTC.